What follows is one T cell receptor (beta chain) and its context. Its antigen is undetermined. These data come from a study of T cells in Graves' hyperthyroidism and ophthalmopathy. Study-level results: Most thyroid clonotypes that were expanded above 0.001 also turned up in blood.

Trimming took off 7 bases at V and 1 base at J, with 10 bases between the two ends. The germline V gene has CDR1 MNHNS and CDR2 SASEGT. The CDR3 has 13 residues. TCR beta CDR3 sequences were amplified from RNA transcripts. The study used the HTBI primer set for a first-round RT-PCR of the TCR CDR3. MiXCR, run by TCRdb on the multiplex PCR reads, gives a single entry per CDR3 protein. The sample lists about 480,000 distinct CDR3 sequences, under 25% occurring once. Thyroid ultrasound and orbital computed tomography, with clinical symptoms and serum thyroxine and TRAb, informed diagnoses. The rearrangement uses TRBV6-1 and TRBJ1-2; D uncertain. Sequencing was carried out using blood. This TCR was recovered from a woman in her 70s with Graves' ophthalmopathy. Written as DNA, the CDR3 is TGTGCCAGCAAACCGACAATTAACTATGGCTACACCTTC. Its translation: CASKPTINYGYTF.